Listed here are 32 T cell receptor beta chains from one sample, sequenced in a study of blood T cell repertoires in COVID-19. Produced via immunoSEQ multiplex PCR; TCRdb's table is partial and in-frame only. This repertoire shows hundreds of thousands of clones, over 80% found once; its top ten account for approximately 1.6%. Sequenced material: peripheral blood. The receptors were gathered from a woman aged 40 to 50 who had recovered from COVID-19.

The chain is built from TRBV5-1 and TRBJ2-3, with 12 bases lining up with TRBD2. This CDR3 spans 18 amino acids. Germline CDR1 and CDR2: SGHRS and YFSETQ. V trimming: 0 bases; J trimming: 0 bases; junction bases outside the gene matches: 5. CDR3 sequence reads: CASSLASGGDISTDTQYF. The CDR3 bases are TGCGCCAGCAGCTTGGCTAGCGGGGGGGATATTAGCACAGATACGCAGTATTTT.

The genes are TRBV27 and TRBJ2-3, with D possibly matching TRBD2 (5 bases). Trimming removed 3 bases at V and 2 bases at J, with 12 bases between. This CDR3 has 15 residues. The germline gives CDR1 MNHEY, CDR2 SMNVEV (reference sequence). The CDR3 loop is CASSFFGLHTDTQYF. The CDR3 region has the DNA TGTGCCAGCAGTTTCTTCGGACTTCACACAGATACGCAGTATTTT.

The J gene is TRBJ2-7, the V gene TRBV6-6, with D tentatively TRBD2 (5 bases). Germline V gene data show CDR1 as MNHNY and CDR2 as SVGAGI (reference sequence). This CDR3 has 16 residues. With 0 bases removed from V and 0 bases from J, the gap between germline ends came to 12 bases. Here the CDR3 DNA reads TGTGCCAGCAGTTACTCGATCTTGGGGAGCTCCTACGAGCAGTACTTC. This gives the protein CASSYSILGSSYEQYF.

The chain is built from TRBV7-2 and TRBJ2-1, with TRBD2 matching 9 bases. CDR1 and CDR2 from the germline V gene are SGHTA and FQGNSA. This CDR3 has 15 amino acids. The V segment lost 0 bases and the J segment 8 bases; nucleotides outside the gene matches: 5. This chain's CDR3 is CASSLAGGGAYEQFF. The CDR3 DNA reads TGTGCCAGCAGCTTAGCTGGCGGGGGGGCATATGAGCAGTTCTTC.

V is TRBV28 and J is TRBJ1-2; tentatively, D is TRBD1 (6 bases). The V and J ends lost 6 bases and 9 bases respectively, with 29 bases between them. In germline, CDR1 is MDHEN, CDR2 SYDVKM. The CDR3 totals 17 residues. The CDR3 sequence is CASSGANRDWGQRSYTF. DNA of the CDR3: TGTGCCAGCAGCGGGGCCAACAGGGATTGGGGCCAACGGAGCTACACCTTC.

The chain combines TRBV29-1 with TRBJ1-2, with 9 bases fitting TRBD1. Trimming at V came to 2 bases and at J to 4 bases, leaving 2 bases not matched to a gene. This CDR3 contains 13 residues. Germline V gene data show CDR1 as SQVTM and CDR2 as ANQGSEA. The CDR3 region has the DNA TGCAGCGTTGAAAAGGGACAGGGCTATGGCTACACCTTC. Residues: CSVEKGQGYGYTF.

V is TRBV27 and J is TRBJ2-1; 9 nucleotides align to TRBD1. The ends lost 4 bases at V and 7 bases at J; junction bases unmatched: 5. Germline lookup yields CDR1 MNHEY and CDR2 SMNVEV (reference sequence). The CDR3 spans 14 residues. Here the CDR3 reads CASSSLDRGNEQFF. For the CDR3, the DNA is TGTGCCAGCAGTTCACTGGACAGGGGTAATGAGCAGTTCTTC.

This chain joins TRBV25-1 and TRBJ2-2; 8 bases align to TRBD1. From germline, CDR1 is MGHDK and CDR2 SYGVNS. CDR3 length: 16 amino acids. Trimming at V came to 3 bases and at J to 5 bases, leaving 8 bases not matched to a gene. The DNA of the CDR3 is TGTGCCAGCAGTGAGCGAAGGAACAGGGGGACCGGGGAGCTGTTTTTT. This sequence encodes CASSERRNRGTGELFF. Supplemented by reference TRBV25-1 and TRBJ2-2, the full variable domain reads EADIYQTPRYLVIGTGKKITLECSQTMGHDKMYWYQQDPGMELHLIHYSYGVNSTEKGDLSSESTVSRIRTEHFPLTLESARPSHTSQYLCASSERRNRGTGELFFGEGSRLTVL.

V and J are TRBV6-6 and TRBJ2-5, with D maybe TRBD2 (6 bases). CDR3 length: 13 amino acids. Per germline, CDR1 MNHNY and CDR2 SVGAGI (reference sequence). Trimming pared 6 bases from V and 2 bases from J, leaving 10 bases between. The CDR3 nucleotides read TGTGCCAGCAGCTGGGACTTTCAAGAGACCCAGTACTTC. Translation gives CASSWDFQETQYF.

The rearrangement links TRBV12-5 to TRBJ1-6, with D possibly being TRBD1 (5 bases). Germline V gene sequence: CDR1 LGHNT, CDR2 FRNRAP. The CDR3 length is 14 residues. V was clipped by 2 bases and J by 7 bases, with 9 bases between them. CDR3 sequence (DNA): TGTGCTAGTGGTTTGCAGGGTTTCAATTCACCCCTCCACTTT. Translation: CASGLQGFNSPLHF.

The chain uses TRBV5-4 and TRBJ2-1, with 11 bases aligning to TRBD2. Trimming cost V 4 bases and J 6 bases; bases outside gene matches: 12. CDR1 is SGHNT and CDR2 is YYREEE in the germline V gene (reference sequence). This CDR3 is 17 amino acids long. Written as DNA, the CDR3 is TGTGCCAGCAGCCCTACCGGGGGTAGCGGGGGGGCCAATGAGCAGTTCTTC. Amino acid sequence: CASSPTGGSGGANEQFF.

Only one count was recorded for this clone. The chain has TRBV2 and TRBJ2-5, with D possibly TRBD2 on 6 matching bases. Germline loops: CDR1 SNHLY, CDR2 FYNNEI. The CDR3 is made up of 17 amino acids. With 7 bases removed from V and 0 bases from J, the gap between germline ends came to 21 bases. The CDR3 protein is CASKFPRGAGNQETQYF. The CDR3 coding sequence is TGTGCCAGCAAGTTCCCGAGGGGTGCGGGGAACCAAGAGACCCAGTACTTC.

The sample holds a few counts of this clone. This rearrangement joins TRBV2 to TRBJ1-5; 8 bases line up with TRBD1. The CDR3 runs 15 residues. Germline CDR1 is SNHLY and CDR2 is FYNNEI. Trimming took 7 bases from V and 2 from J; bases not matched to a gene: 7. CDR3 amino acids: CASTGGQVGNQPQHF. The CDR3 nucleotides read TGTGCCAGCACCGGGGGACAGGTAGGCAATCAGCCCCAGCATTTT.

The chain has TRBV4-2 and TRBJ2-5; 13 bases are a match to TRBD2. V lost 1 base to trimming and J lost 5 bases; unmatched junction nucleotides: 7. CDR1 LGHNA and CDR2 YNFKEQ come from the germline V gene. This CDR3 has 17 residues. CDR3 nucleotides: TGTGCCAGCAGCCAAGGGACTAGCGGGGGAACCTGGGAGACCCAGTACTTC. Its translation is CASSQGTSGGTWETQYF.

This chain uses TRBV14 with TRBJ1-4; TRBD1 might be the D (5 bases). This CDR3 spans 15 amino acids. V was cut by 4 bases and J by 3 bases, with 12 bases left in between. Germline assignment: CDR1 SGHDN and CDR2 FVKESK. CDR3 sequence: CASSPRLGANEKLFF. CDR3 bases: TGTGCCAGCAGCCCACGCTTAGGGGCTAATGAAAAACTGTTTTTT.

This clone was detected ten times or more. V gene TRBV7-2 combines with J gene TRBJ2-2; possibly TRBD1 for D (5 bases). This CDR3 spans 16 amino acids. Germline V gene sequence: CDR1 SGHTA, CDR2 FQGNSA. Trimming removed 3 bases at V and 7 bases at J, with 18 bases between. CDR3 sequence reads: CASSFQGMAASGELFF. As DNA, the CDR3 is TGTGCCAGCAGCTTTCAGGGAATGGCTGCTAGCGGGGAGCTGTTTTTT.

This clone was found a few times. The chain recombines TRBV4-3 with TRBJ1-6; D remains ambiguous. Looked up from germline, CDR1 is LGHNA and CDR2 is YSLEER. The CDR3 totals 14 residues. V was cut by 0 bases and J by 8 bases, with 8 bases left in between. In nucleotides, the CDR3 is TGCGCCAGCAGCCAAGACGGGTTGGATTCACCCCTCCACTTT. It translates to CASSQDGLDSPLHF.

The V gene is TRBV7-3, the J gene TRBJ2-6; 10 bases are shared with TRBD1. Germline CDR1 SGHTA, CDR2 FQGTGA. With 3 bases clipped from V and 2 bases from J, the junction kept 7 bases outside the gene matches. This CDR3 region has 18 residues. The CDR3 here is CASSLGQGKGAGANVLTF. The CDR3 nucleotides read TGTGCCAGCAGCTTGGGACAGGGGAAGGGAGCTGGGGCCAACGTCCTGACTTTC.

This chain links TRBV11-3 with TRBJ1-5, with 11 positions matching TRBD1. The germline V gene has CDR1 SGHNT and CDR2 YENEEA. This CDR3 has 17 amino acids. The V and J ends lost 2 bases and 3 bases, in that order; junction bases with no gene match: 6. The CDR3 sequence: CASSLRTGGRHNQPQHF. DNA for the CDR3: TGTGCCAGCAGCTTAAGGACAGGGGGCAGGCACAATCAGCCCCAGCATTTT.

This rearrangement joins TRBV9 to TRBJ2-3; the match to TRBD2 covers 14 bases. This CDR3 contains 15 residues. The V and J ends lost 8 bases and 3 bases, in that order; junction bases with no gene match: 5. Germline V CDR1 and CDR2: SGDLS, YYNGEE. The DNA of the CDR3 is TGTGCCAGTGGACTAGCGGGGGGCATAACAGATACGCAGTATTTT. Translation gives CASGLAGGITDTQYF. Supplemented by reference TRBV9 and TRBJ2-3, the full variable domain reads DSGVTQTPKHLITATGQRVTLRCSPRSGDLSVYWYQQSLDQGLQFLIQYYNGEERAKGNILERFSAQQFPDLHSELNLSSLELGDSALYFCASGLAGGITDTQYFGPGTRLTVL.

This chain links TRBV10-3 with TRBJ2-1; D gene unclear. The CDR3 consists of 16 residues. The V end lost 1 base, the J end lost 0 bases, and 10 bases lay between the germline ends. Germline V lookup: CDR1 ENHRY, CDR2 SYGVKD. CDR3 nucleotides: TGTGCCATCAGTGAGTACCAGCCTAGCTCCTACAATGAGCAGTTCTTC. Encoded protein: CAISEYQPSSYNEQFF.

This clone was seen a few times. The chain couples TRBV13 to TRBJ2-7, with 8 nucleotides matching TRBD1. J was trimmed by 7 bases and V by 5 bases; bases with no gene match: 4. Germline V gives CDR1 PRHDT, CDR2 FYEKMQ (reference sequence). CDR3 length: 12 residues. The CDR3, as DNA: TGTGCCAGCAGCCGCCGACAGGGGGAGCAGTACTTC. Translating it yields CASSRRQGEQYF.

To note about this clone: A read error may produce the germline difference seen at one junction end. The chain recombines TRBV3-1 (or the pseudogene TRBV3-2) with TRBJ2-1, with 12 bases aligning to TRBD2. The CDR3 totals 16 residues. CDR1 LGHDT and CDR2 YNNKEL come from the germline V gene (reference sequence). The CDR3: CASSLRASGGANGQFF. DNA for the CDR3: TGTGCCAGCAGCCTTAGGGCTAGCGGGGGGGCCAATGGGCAGTTCTTC.

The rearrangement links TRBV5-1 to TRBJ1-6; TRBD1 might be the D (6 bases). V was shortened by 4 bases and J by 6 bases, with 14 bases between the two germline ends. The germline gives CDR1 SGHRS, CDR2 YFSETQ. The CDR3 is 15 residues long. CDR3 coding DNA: TGCGCCAGCAGCGGAAGACAGGCCGCTAATTCACCCCTCCACTTT. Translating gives CASSGRQAANSPLHF.

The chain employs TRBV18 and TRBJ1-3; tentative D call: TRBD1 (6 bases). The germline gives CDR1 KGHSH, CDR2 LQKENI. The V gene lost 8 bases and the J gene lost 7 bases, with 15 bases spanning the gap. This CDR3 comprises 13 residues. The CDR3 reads CASQPTTGNTIYF. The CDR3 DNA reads TGTGCCAGCCAACCCACAACAGGGAACACCATATATTTT.

As DNA, the CDR3 is TGTGCCAGCAAACAGGGTTCTGGAAACACCATATATTTT. This encodes CASKQGSGNTIYF. The J gene is TRBJ1-3, the V gene TRBV6-6, with a weak D call TRBD1 (6 bases). This CDR3 has 13 amino acids. Trimming removed 7 bases at V and 1 base at J, with 8 bases between. Germline V gives CDR1 MNHNY, CDR2 SVGAGI (reference sequence).

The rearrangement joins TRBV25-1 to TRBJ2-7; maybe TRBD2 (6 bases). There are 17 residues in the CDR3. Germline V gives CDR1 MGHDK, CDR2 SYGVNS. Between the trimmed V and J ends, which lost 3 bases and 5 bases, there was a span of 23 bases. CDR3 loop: CASSDGGKKLPIHEQYF. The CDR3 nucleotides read TGTGCCAGCAGTGACGGAGGGAAGAAGTTACCAATCCACGAGCAGTACTTC.

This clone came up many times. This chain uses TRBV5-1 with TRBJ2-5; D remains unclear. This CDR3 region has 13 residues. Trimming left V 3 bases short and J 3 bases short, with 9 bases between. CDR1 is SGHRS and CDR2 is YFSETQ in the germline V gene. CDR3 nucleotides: TGCGCCAGCAGCTACGCTGCGGAAGAGACCCAGTACTTC. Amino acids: CASSYAAEETQYF.

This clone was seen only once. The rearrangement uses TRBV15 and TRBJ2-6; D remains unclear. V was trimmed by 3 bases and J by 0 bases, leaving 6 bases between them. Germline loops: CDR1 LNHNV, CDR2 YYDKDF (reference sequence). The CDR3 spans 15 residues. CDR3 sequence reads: CATSSRRSGANVLTF. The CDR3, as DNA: TGTGCCACCAGCAGTCGTCGCTCTGGGGCCAACGTCCTGACTTTC. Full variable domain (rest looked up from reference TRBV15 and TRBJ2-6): DAMVIQNPRYQVTQFGKPVTLSCSQTLNHNVMYWYQQKSSQAPKLLFHYYDKDFNNEADTPDNFQSRRPNTSFCFLDIRSPGLGDTAMYLCATSSRRSGANVLTFGAGSRLTVL.

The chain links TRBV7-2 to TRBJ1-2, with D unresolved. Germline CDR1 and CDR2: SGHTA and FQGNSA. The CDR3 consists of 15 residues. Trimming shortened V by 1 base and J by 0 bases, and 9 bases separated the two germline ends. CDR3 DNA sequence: TGTGCCAGCAGCTTAGTGGCAGATCCTAACTATGGCTACACCTTC. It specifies CASSLVADPNYGYTF.

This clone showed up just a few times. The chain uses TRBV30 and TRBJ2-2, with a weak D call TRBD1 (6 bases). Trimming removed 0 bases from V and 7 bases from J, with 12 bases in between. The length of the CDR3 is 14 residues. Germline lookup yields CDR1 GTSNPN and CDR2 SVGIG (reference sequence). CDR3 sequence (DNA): TGTGCCTGGAGTGTAGTCAGGGGAAGCGGGGAGCTGTTTTTT. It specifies CAWSVVRGSGELFF.

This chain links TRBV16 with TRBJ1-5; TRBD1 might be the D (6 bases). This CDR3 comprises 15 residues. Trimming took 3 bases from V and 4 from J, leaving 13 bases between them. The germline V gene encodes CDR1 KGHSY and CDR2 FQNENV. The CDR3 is CASSHGAGVNQPQHF. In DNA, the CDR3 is TGTGCCAGCAGCCATGGCGCAGGGGTAAATCAGCCCCAGCATTTT.